The clone carrying this T cell receptor (beta chain) turned up a few times. Co-plated with roughly 200,000 CFSE-labeled responder cells were roughly 200,000 irradiated, violet-dye-labeled stimulator cells. Researchers sorted proliferating CFSE-low CD3+CD4+ and CD3+CD8+ responders once the reaction had finished. The sample belongs to a study of graft-versus-host responses after intestinal transplantation. Regarding the study as a whole: GvH clone levels peaked in circulation, and this peak was associated with early post-transplant HvG declines.

V gave up 5 bases and J gave up 2 bases, with 16 bases separating them. The CDR3 consists of 15 residues. In germline, CDR1 is MDHEN, CDR2 SYDVKM. Assay used: immunoSEQ multiplex PCR; TCRdb lists only in-frame clones, some missing. The repertoire holds 9,500 to 15,000 clones, with 35% as singletons. The material was alloreactive CD8+ T cells from a mixed lymphocyte reaction culture, obtained before intestinal transplant. This sample's subset: CFSE-low proliferating T cells sorted from roughly 6-day pre-transplant mixed lymphocyte reaction (GvH or HvG direction). The rearrangement uses TRBV28 and TRBJ2-7; D is perhaps TRBD2 (5 bases). The sequence came from a human patient who received an intestinal transplant. CDR3 residues: CASSPRTLFPYEQYF. CDR3 DNA: TGTGCCAGCAGTCCGCGGACTCTTTTCCCCTACGAGCAGTACTTC.